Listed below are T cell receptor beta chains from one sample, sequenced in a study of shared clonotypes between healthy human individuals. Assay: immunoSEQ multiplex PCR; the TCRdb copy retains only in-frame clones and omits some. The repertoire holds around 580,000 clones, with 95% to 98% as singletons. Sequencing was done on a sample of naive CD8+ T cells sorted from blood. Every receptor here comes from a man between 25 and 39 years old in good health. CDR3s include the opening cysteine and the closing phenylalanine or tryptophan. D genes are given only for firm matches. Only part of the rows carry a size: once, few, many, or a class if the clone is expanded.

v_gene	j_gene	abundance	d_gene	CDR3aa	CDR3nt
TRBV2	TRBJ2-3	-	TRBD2	CASRVAGVGSDTQYF	TGTGCCAGCAGAGTAGCGGGAGTCGGGTCAGATACGCAGTATTTT
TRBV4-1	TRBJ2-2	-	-	CASSLLAPGGELFF	TGCGCCAGCAGTCTTCTAGCGCCCGGCGGGGAGCTGTTTTTT
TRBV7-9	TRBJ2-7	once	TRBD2	CASSPLLGKASGYEQYF	TGTGCCAGCAGCCCACTTCTAGGGAAAGCTAGCGGCTACGAGCAGTACTTC
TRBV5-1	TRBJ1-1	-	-	CASSLVQMNTEAFF	TGCGCCAGCAGCTTGGTTCAGATGAACACTGAAGCTTTCTTT
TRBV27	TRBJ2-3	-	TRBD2	CASSTNPSSGSGRLDTQYF	TGTGCCAGCAGTACTAACCCCTCATCGGGTAGCGGGAGGTTAGATACGCAGTATTTT
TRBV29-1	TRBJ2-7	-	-	CSVDGGSLYEQYF	TGCAGCGTTGATGGTGGGAGCCTCTACGAGCAGTACTTC
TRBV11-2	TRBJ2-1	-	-	CASSPTGIPNEQFF	TGTGCCAGCAGCCCAACCGGGATTCCCAATGAGCAGTTCTTC
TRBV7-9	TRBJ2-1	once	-	CASRSQNGSFAEQFF	TGTGCCAGCAGAAGTCAGAACGGGAGTTTTGCTGAGCAGTTCTTC
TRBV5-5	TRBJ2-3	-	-	CASSGYLTDTQYF	TGTGCCAGCAGCGGCTACTTGACAGATACGCAGTATTTT
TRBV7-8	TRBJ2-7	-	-	CASSPSLTEPYEQYF	TGTGCCAGCAGCCCGAGCCTGACTGAGCCCTACGAGCAGTACTTC
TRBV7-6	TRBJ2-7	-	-	CASSLGSDYEQYF	TGTGCCAGCAGCTTGGGCTCGGACTACGAGCAGTACTTC
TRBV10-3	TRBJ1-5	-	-	CATGSEGNQPQHF	TGTGCCACTGGGAGCGAGGGCAATCAGCCCCAGCATTTT
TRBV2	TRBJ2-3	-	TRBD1	CASSAFKRQGADTQYF	TGTGCCAGCAGTGCGTTTAAACGACAGGGCGCAGATACGCAGTATTTT